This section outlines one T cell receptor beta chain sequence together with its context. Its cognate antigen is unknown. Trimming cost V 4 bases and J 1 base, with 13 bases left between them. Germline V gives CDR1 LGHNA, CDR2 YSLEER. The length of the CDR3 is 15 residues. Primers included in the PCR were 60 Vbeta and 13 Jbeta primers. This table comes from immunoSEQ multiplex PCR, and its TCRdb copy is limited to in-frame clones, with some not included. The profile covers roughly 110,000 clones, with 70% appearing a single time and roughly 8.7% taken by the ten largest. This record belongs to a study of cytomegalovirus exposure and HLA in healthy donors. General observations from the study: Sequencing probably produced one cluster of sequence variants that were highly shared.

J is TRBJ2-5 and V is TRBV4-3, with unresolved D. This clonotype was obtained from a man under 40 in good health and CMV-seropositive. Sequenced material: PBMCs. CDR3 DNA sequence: TGCGCCAGCAGCCCGCCTAATTTACCCCAAGAGACCCAGTACTTC. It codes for CASSPPNLPQETQYF.